This T cell receptor beta chain emerged from a study of vaccination effects on CD4 cells after COVID-19. The protocol was immunoSEQ multiplex PCR, while the TCRdb copy is restricted to in-frame clones and leaves out a portion. The sample consists of tens of thousands of clones, roughly three quarters of them appearing once. The ViraFEST assay expanded antigen-specific CD4+ T cells with viral peptide pools before sequencing. CD4+ T cell isolation took place after nine to eleven days of culture. PCR confirmed that the person was infected with SARS-CoV-2 between March and December 2020. Roughly 1.9 million PBMC per well received 10 IU/ml IL-2 and 9.5 to 10 ug/ml peptides in culture. IL-2 medium was substituted for half the medium on days 3 and 7. This clone appeared a few times. As yet, its antigen is unknown. Study conclusions and caveats: Marked contraction was observed in infection-induced and vaccine-induced clones late after vaccination. In convalescent patients, vaccine-induced clones largely differed from infection-induced clones.

In germline, CDR1 is SNHLY, CDR2 FYNNEI. The CDR3 loop spans 14 amino acids. Trimming cost V 9 bases and J 1 base, with 13 bases left between them. The V call is TRBV2, the J call TRBJ1-3; D call uncertain. This TCR derives from a human donor who had a prior SARS-CoV-2 infection. Source: CD4+ T cells from PBMCs cultured with HIV peptides, taken before COVID-19 vaccination. The subset is: HIV-1 Nef peptide pool negative control/reference culture. The CDR3 nucleotides read TGTGCCAGTGAGTCGTGGATATCTGGAAACACCATATATTTT. Translated, it gives CASESWISGNTIYF.